Presented here are 25 T cell receptor beta chains from one specimen sequenced in a study of T cells after yellow fever vaccination. One entry per CDR3 protein results from TCRdb running MiXCR on the 5' RACE reads. This repertoire shows about 330,000 distinct CDR3 sequences, roughly 4% found once; its top ten account for 20% to 25%. The material was PBMCs, obtained 5 days after the yellow fever booster vaccination. The receptors were gathered from a man aged 18 to 35 who received the YFV17D yellow fever vaccine.

This clonotype has only a few counts. The J gene is TRBJ2-7, the V gene TRBV6-5, with 9 bases matching TRBD2. The V segment lost 2 bases and the J segment 0 bases; nucleotides outside the gene matches: 5. Germline CDR1 is MNHEY and CDR2 is SVGAGI. The length of the CDR3 is 16 residues. The DNA of the CDR3 is TGTGCCAGCAGTTACGGGCTAGCGGGGCCCTCCTACGAGCAGTACTTC. It yields the protein CASSYGLAGPSYEQYF.

This clonotype was seen more than once but under ten times. This chain joins TRBV7-8 and TRBJ1-2, with 10 bases matching TRBD1. There are 19 residues in the CDR3. Germline V lookup: CDR1 SGHVS, CDR2 FQNEAQ. Unmatched junction bases numbered 12, after V lost 0 bases and J lost 2 bases. CDR3 region: CASSLARAGQGKGNYGYTF. CDR3 in DNA: TGTGCCAGCAGCTTAGCTCGGGCGGGACAGGGGAAGGGCAACTATGGCTACACCTTC. The full variable domain, with the rest looked up from reference TRBV7-8 and TRBJ1-2, is GAGVSQSPRYKVAKRGQDVALRCDPISGHVSLFWYQQALGQGPEFLTYFQNEAQLDKSGLPSDRFFAERPEGSVSTLKIQRTQQEDSAVYLCASSLARAGQGKGNYGYTFGSGTRLTVV.

The chain uses TRBV12-3 or TRBV12-4 and TRBJ1-6; D remains ambiguous. V lost 5 bases and J 11 bases, leaving 10 bases between the germline ends. The CDR3 has 12 residues. This CDR3 reads CASSTNFPPLHF. CDR3 bases: TGTGCCAGCAGTACAAACTTTCCACCCCTCCACTTT.

This clonotype was recorded at least ten times. The V gene is TRBV6-5, the J gene TRBJ2-3; TRBD2 matches 9 bases. This CDR3 region has 15 residues. V was clipped by 5 bases and J by 6 bases; unmatched bases: 9. The germline CDR1 and CDR2 sequences are MNHEY and SVGAGI. CDR3 DNA: TGTGCCAGCAGTCCCCTGACTAGCGGATGGGATACGCAGTATTTT. This encodes CASSPLTSGWDTQYF.

This clonotype was detected only a few times. This rearrangement joins TRBV11-2 to TRBJ1-1; D remains ambiguous. There are 15 residues in the CDR3. Per germline, CDR1 SGHAT and CDR2 FQNNGV. Trimming stripped 1 base from V and 8 bases from J, with 17 bases between. Here the CDR3 DNA reads TGTGCCAGCAGCTTAGGCTGGTCGGCAGGCGGGGAAGCTTTCTTT. Its translation is CASSLGWSAGGEAFF.

This clonotype was counted between two and nine times. The chain recombines TRBV20-1 with TRBJ2-5; D is undetermined. CDR3 size: 11 residues. Per germline, CDR1 DFQATT and CDR2 SNEGSKA (reference sequence). CDR3 sequence reads: CSYPSGETQYF. In DNA, the CDR3 is TGCAGCTACCCTAGTGGGGAGACCCAGTACTTC.

The rearrangement joins TRBV6-1 to TRBJ1-1, with 7 bases fitting TRBD1. The CDR3 has 14 residues. The germline CDR1 and CDR2 sequences are MNHNS and SASEGT. V was pared by 6 bases and J by 2 bases, with 6 bases of the junction left unmatched. The CDR3 protein is CASRKQGSNTEAFF. In DNA, the CDR3 is TGTGCCAGCAGGAAACAGGGGTCAAACACTGAAGCTTTCTTT.

The V gene is TRBV5-1, the J gene TRBJ2-2; D possibly matches TRBD1 or TRBD2 (6 bases each). Looked up from germline, CDR1 is SGHRS and CDR2 is YFSETQ. This CDR3 is built from 17 residues. Trimming left V 4 bases short and J 5 bases short, with 21 bases between. For the CDR3, the DNA is TGCGCCAGCAGCCGTCGGTGGGGGGCGCGTGAAACCGGGGAGCTGTTTTTT. Translation gives CASSRRWGARETGELFF.

This clonotype turned up a few times. The rearrangement links TRBV5-1 to TRBJ1-5; D possibly corresponds to TRBD1 (6 bases). Germline V gene lookup returns CDR1 SGHRS and CDR2 YFSETQ. V lost 4 bases and J 4 bases, leaving 12 bases between the germline ends. The CDR3 is made up of 14 amino acids. CDR3 sequence reads: CASSPGTRNQPQHF. DNA for the CDR3: TGCGCCAGCAGCCCCGGGACACGAAATCAGCCCCAGCATTTT.

There are a few counts of this clonotype. This sequence joins TRBV12-3 or TRBV12-4 and TRBJ1-6; no definite D call. CDR3 length: 14 amino acids. Trimming shortened V by 2 bases and J by 6 bases, and 8 bases separated the two germline ends. Written as DNA, the CDR3 is TGTGCCAGCAGTTTAAGGCGGTTTAATTCACCCCTCCACTTT. This sequence encodes CASSLRRFNSPLHF.

The rearrangement links TRBV5-1 to TRBJ2-3; D is ambiguous. V lost 2 bases to trimming and J lost 2 bases, with 12 bases between them. In germline, CDR1 is SGHRS, CDR2 YFSETQ. The CDR3 loop spans 15 amino acids. The CDR3 DNA follows: TGCGCCAGCAGCTTAGCTAGGATGTACACAGATACGCAGTATTTT. Encoded protein: CASSLARMYTDTQYF. Together with reference TRBV5-1 and TRBJ2-3, the CDR3 gives the full variable domain: KAGVTQTPRYLIKTRGQQVTLSCSPISGHRSVSWYQQTPGQGLQFLFEYFSETQRNKGNFPGRFSGRQFSNSRSEMNVSTLELGDSALYLCASSLARMYTDTQYFGPGTRLTVL.

This clonotype was found many times. The genes are TRBV12-3 or TRBV12-4 and TRBJ1-2; D not certain. The CDR3 is 12 residues long. Trimming shortened V by 3 bases and J by 8 bases, and 10 bases separated the two germline ends. The CDR3 nucleotides are TGTGCCAGCAGTTTCCTCTTGGCAGGCTACACCTTC. It yields the protein CASSFLLAGYTF.

The chain employs TRBV7-2 and TRBJ2-1; D is unclear. Germline V gives CDR1 SGHTA, CDR2 FQGNSA. The CDR3 runs 13 residues. Deletions cut 4 bases from V and 3 bases from J, with 7 bases between. CDR3 DNA: TGTGCCAGCAGCTCGACACACTACAATGAGCAGTTCTTC. It encodes CASSSTHYNEQFF.

The rearrangement links TRBV7-2 to TRBJ1-5, with D perhaps TRBD1 (5 bases). The CDR3 consists of 14 residues. Looked up from germline, CDR1 is SGHTA and CDR2 is FQGNSA. V lost 4 bases and J lost 9, with 16 bases in between. The CDR3 nucleotides are TGTGCCAGCAGCTCCGGCGATGGGGACCCGCCCCAGCATTTT. The encoded protein is CASSSGDGDPPQHF.

The sample holds many counts of this clonotype. V and J are TRBV6-2 or TRBV6-3 and TRBJ2-1; 16 bases map to TRBD2. The CDR3 is 13 residues long. Germline V gene lookup returns CDR1 MNHEY and CDR2 SVGEGT. Germline trimming cut 6 bases from V and 16 bases from J; bases unmatched to any gene: 6. This CDR3 reads CASRGTSGGAAFF. The CDR3, as DNA: TGTGCCAGCAGGGGGACTAGCGGGGGGGCCGCTTTCTTC.

This clonotype was detected only a few times. The chain is built from TRBV29-1 and TRBJ2-3; D is perhaps TRBD1 (5 bases). Between the trimmed V and J ends, which lost 7 bases and 3 bases, there was a span of 14 bases. The length of the CDR3 is 13 residues. Germline V lookup: CDR1 SQVTM, CDR2 ANQGSEA. Here the CDR3 reads CSAIRGGTDTQYF. CDR3 DNA: TGCAGCGCTATTAGGGGTGGGACAGATACGCAGTATTTT.

This clonotype was seen at least ten times. The chain couples TRBV12-3 or TRBV12-4 to TRBJ2-1; 9 positions match TRBD1. V lost 6 bases and J lost 6; bases outside the gene matches: 6. The CDR3 extends over 14 amino acids. CDR3 coding DNA: TGTGCCAGCAGCCCCGGGACAGGGTTCAATGAGCAGTTCTTC. Its protein is CASSPGTGFNEQFF.

The table lists this clonotype with many counts. J is TRBJ2-1 and V is TRBV7-9; D may correspond to TRBD1 or TRBD2 (5 bases each). Trimming stripped 5 bases from V and 5 bases from J, with 19 bases between. The CDR3 contains 16 residues. Per germline, CDR1 SEHNR and CDR2 FQNEAQ (reference sequence). CDR3 bases: TGTGCCAGCAGCACGCCCGTTTGGGACGAACACAATGAGCAGTTCTTC. Protein: CASSTPVWDEHNEQFF.

At least ten counts were recorded for this clonotype. The chain uses TRBV20-1 and TRBJ2-5; 9 positions match TRBD2. V lost 1 base to trimming and J lost 3 bases; unmatched junction nucleotides: 9. Germline-derived CDR1 and CDR2 are DFQATT and SNEGSKA (reference sequence). The CDR3 spans 16 residues. The CDR3 DNA reads as TGCAGTGCTAGAGGTTCGGTCCGCGGGGGGGAAGAGACCCAGTACTTC. The encoded protein is CSARGSVRGGEETQYF.

The chain joins TRBV19 to TRBJ1-1; the D is unclear. The V and J ends lost 7 bases and 0 bases respectively, with 15 bases between them. The CDR3 totals 15 residues. CDR1 and CDR2 (germline): LNHDA, SQIVND (reference sequence). The CDR3 sequence is CASTLIGGLNTEAFF. Here the CDR3 DNA reads TGTGCCAGTACCCTGATTGGAGGCCTGAACACTGAAGCTTTCTTT.

This clonotype was detected only a few times. This chain links TRBV6-5 with TRBJ1-2; no reliable D call. The CDR3 has 15 amino acids. Germline CDR1 reads MNHEY; CDR2 reads SVGAGI. V was clipped by 0 bases and J by 3 bases, with 11 bases between them. This CDR3 is CASSYSYYGDYGYTF. DNA of the CDR3: TGTGCCAGCAGTTACTCCTACTACGGCGACTATGGCTACACCTTC.

The genes are TRBV4-3 and TRBJ1-6; the D gene is possibly TRBD1 (5 bases). Germline CDR1 reads LGHNA; CDR2 reads YSLEER. V was clipped by 3 bases and J by 5 bases, with 17 bases between them. This CDR3 is 17 amino acids long. The CDR3 nucleotides read TGCGCCAGCAGCCAGTACTACATGGGACGGAATAATTCACCCCTCCACTTT. This gives the protein CASSQYYMGRNNSPLHF.

This clonotype has at least ten counts. This rearrangement joins TRBV7-9 to TRBJ2-1, with 12 bases matching TRBD2. The V and J ends lost 7 bases and 6 bases, in that order; junction bases with no gene match: 10. The V gene's germline CDR1 is SEHNR and CDR2 FQNEAQ (reference sequence). The CDR3 is 16 amino acids. CDR3 sequence reads: CASTMTTSGGINEQFF. The DNA for the CDR3 is TGTGCCAGCACCATGACTACTAGCGGGGGGATCAATGAGCAGTTCTTC.

The V call is TRBV7-8, the J call TRBJ2-1; D is perhaps TRBD1 or TRBD2 (5 bases each). The CDR3 has 17 residues. Germline V lookup: CDR1 SGHVS, CDR2 FQNEAQ. V dropped 0 bases and J dropped 3 bases, with 15 bases sitting between them. CDR3 DNA sequence: TGTGCCAGCAGCTTAGCGCTAGGGGACGGCTACTACAATGAGCAGTTCTTC. It translates to CASSLALGDGYYNEQFF. Full variable domain (missing parts from reference TRBV7-8 and TRBJ2-1): GAGVSQSPRYKVAKRGQDVALRCDPISGHVSLFWYQQALGQGPEFLTYFQNEAQLDKSGLPSDRFFAERPEGSVSTLKIQRTQQEDSAVYLCASSLALGDGYYNEQFFGPGTRLTVL.

This clonotype was counted only a few times. The chain has TRBV7-8 and TRBJ2-1; 8 bases agree with TRBD2. This CDR3 spans 15 amino acids. From germline, CDR1 is SGHVS and CDR2 FQNEAQ. J lost 1 base, V lost 4 bases, and 3 bases had no gene match. The CDR3 coding sequence is TGTGCCAGCAGCTACCAGCGGGGGTCCTACAATGAGCAGTTCTTC. This encodes CASSYQRGSYNEQFF.